This T cell receptor (beta chain) was captured in a study of cytomegalovirus exposure and HLA in healthy donors (dated by TCRdb to 2016 to 2017). About the full investigation: An earlier analysis of several hundred of the donors reported about 250 Gb of sequence data and 120 million or so unique TCR beta sequences from about 180 million T cells. An early release covering roughly 640 HLA-typed donors comprised around 300 gigabases of sequencing data and tens of millions of unique TCR sequences. Of the roughly 400 genotyped donors, approximately 81% were placed in the genetic ancestry cluster associated with self-reported Caucasian donors. The study aimed to test whether cataloging public T cell receptors could reveal signatures of past pathogen exposure. The study profiled the T cell repertoires of under 700 subjects by immunosequencing and related them to cytomegalovirus serostatus. In addition to the first cohort of several hundred subjects, a separate validation cohort of 120 different subjects was used. High-throughput TCR immunosequencing, statistical association of individual TCRs with disease status, and machine learning were combined to predict cytomegalovirus infection status. A later analysis re-analyzed previously published TCR beta repertoires from 666 donors and added high-resolution HLA genotyping to study TCR occurrence patterns. In the later analysis, no new phenotypic data were used to find candidate immune exposures; instead, reliance was placed on TCR beta sequences and their occurrence across donors. An earlier analysis of 587 of the donors used high-throughput TCR beta sequencing to judge whether each TCR beta V gene segment behaved as functional or pseudogenic. Alongside the repertoire data, information on donor age, sex, ethnicity and CMV serostatus was compiled. Genome-wide SNP genotypes for about 65% of the 666 donors were used in a later genetic analysis, which treated that subset as a discovery cohort. Every repertoire in the discovery cohort had been generated on one and the same sequencing platform. Class I and class II HLA loci were covered by the typing at four-digit resolution. Typing coverage differed by locus: A, B, C, DRB1 and DQB1 were typed in roughly 620-640 donors, DQA1 in about 500, DPA1 in around 580, and DPB1 in just under 480. A handful of DR-DQ haplotypes were handled as single units for association and clustering because linkage in the cohort was strong. Among about 410 genotyped donors of the cohort, an average of approximately 240,000 unique TCR beta nucleotide sequences was sequenced per donor, of which about 18% were non-productive.

Broad study findings and their caveats: According to the authors, the approach could potentially be generalized to other disease states and immunological phenotypes. A later analysis found that TCR association rates varied across HLA loci, with DRB1 alleles showing the most associated TCRs and HLA-C alleles the fewest. Because HLA typing was missing for some donors at each locus, association tests included only the typed subset. The classifier was reported to diagnose cytomegalovirus status with high specificity and sensitivity in both the original and validation cohorts. The study gave a list of more than 150 TCR beta chains associated with cytomegalovirus. For the cohort, immune exposure information was limited to CMV serostatus. Some IMGT-functional V segments, including TRBV6-2 and TRBV6-3, could not be distinguished by the 87-base-pair reads and were therefore excluded. Most TCR sequences were observed very rarely across donors, whereas some public TCRs were present in many individuals. A later genetic analysis associated a missense DCLRE1C variant with V-gene and J-gene trimming of TCR beta chains, and an independent cohort replicated the association. A few of the identified cytomegalovirus-associated TCR beta chains were confirmed in vitro to be specific for cytomegalovirus antigens. In a later analysis, HLA-associated TCR beta chains showed more clonal expansion and lower generation probabilities than non-associated chains that were equally common. A cluster of highly shared sequence variants was judged likely to represent a technical artifact of the sequencing pipeline. This cohort had only TCR beta chains sequenced, and the lack of alpha or paired-chain data limited which features could be detected. A later analysis reported that several top co-occurrence clusters appeared linked to parvovirus B19, influenza, CMV and Epstein-Barr virus. A later genetic analysis reported fewer N-insertions in productive TCRs among donors in an Asian-associated ancestry cluster than the roughly 650-donor mean. When HLA alleles, especially DR and DQ, strongly co-occurred, TCR associations were difficult to assign to individual alleles. An earlier analysis of some 560 of the donors showed that most TCR beta V segments appeared in productive rearrangements either about 87% or about 30% of the time, which broadly matched IMGT annotations. Because counts were too low, about 18 rarely observed V segments, including chromosome 9 orphons, were excluded from the earlier analysis of a few hundred of the donors. Specific HLA alleles were associated with about 17,000 TCR beta sequences at a false discovery rate of 0.05 in a later analysis. Most CMV-associated TCR beta chains appeared to be HLA-restricted in a later analysis, and the HLA associations seemed to be driven largely by CMV exposure. A further reported finding was that TCR beta sequences accurately predicted the HLA-A and HLA-B alleles for most subjects in the first cohort. Linkage disequilibrium might explain the correlated functional status among segregating V segments, but an unknown experimental factor could not be excluded. Roughly uniform sequencing depth across donors was assumed in presence/absence analyses, although this assumption may not hold.

Turning to this clone: Its recognized antigen is unknown. Base qualities are not provided; no much larger clone lies one nucleotide away.

The cohort was made up of about 610 healthy bone marrow donors. At the time of sampling, every cohort member was nominally healthy, though immune exposures that went unrecorded were likely present. The donor was CMV seronegative and belonged to the group of 350 to 400 seronegative cohort members. Every donor gave a peripheral blood sample, and the peripheral blood mononuclear cells from that sample were used for TCR beta sequencing. Genomic DNA extraction from the blood cell samples was performed with the Qiagen DNeasy Blood Extraction Kit. Trimming removed 4 bases from V and 8 bases from J; the gene matches leave 6 bases unexplained. Per the germline V gene, SGHVS is the CDR1 and FQNEAQ is the CDR2. The CDR3 starts with the cysteine, ends with the phenylalanine, and has 13 residues. Solely the CDR3 DNA is kept, with 39 bases framed from the first base. Receptor amplification or capture employed the immunoSEQ multiplex PCR assay. A mixture of 60 forward primers for TCR Vbeta segments and 13 reverse primers for TCR Jbeta segments was used in the multiplex PCR. The CDR3 region of rearranged TCR beta genes was amplified from genomic DNA by a multiplex PCR assay. On the Illumina HiSeq System, the amplified TCR beta libraries were sequenced as 87-base-pair reads. The original pipeline was this. In a later analysis, roughly 80 million unique TCR beta chains were counted across the roughly 610 repertoires, and around 11 million of these chains were shared by at least two donors. A nearest-neighbor algorithm error-corrected the raw reads and collapsed the reads into unique sequences, merging closely related sequences to remove PCR and sequencing errors. CDR3 sequences were aligned to IMGT reference sequences to assign V, D and J gene segments. For a sequence to be retained, a match of at least six nucleotides was required to both a V gene segment and a J gene segment. Rearrangements were classified as productive when the CDR3 lacked stop codons and remained in frame with V and J, and all other rearrangements were classified as non-productive. CDR3 was defined by IMGT convention, running from the second conserved V-encoded cysteine to the conserved J-encoded phenylalanine. Sequences without an unambiguous match to a single V gene segment were excluded from the earlier analysis of a few hundred of the donors. An earlier analysis of 550 to 650 of the donors classified V segments as functional when productive rearrangements were above 56.7% and as segregating when the standard deviation between donors was above 5%. A statistical classification framework was built to diagnose cytomegalovirus status from the catalog of TCR beta chain sequences. In a later analysis, TCR nucleotide sequences were compared against IMGT/GENE-DB human TR gene sequences so that V and J genes could be assigned. The TCRdist pipeline was used in a later analysis to assign CDR3 sequences and most-parsimonious VDJ recombination scenarios. In a later analysis, each TCR beta chain was defined by its CDR3 amino acid sequence together with its V-gene family, and reads lacking a unique V-gene family were excluded. In a later analysis, approximately 590 highly shared, low-generation-probability nucleotide sequences were removed to address suspected cross-contamination and a sequencing artifact. In a later analysis, a clonal expansion index for each public chain was calculated from normalized within-repertoire ranks of inferred template counts. Generation probabilities in a later analysis came from a VDJ recombination model fitted to out-of-frame rearrangements, and those results were checked against IGoR. In a later analysis, hypergeometric tests were used to score TCR-TCR, TCR-HLA and TCR-CMV co-occurrence, with a repertoire-size bias correction applied to TCR pairs. In a later analysis, false discovery rates were estimated by permuting HLA or CMV assignments 20 times. In a later analysis, co-occurring TCRs were grouped using DBSCAN, with TCRdist sequence similarity added in when clustering inside HLA-allele-positive subsets. Repertoires with fewer than 30,000 or more than 120,000 public chains, plus five repertoires with anomalous nucleotide sharing, were excluded from co-occurrence clustering. Not all clones reach the TCRdb copy of this immuneACCESS table, which keeps in-frame sequences only. Checked studies attribute under half of the gap to unresolved V genes and leave the rest unexplained. V, J and clone size reflect that table, while D and trimming were determined from the DNA. For this sample the table gives about 190,000 clones, of which under 85% were detected only once. 1.6% of the sample lies in the top ten.

The sample taken for sequencing was PBMCs. This clonotype was sampled from a woman aged 18-29 years in good health and CMV-seronegative. The chain uses TRBV7-8 and TRBJ1-1; 8 bases in between match TRBD1. The CDR3 sequence is CASSWGQAIEAFF. Read as DNA, the sequence is TGTGCCAGCAGCTGGGGACAGGCTATAGAAGCTTTCTTT.